These 16 T cell receptor beta chains were sequenced from one sample in a study of Ad26.COV2.S vaccination and SARS-CoV-2 variants. The repertoire was sequenced with immunoSEQ multiplex PCR; TCRdb's copy has only in-frame clones and lacks some. Here the sample spans some 450,000 clones, 90% being singletons. Treatment indicated: 19 received Ad26.COV2.S at low or high dose, single or two shots; about 5 received placebo; per-sample allocation not given. Day 63 following the first vaccine or placebo injection was when the samples were taken. Sequenced material: peripheral blood, taken in a trial of Ad26.COV2.S vaccine versus placebo. The receptor set was obtained from a person aged 18-65 years who received the Ad26.COV2.S COVID-19 vaccine or a placebo.

The table lists this clone with a count of one. The sample carries other DNA sequences with the same CDR3. The V and J genes are TRBV15 and TRBJ1-5, with TRBD1 matching over 9 bases. From germline, CDR1 is LNHNV and CDR2 YYDKDF (reference sequence). The length of the CDR3 is 15 residues. V lost 3 bases, J lost 2 bases, and 2 bases stayed unmatched. The CDR3 is CATSRDRGRNQPQHF. The CDR3 nucleotides are TGTGCCACCAGCAGGGACAGGGGTCGCAATCAGCCCCAGCATTTT.

The CDR3 spells CASSLRAGGSTDTQYF. The CDR3 DNA reads as TGTGCCAGCAGCTTACGGGCAGGGGGTAGCACAGATACGCAGTATTTT. The chain is built from TRBV7-3 and TRBJ2-3; TRBD1 matches at 7 bases. The CDR3 spans 16 residues. Losses at the gene ends were 2 bases for V and 0 bases for J; bases not matched to a gene: 5. Germline CDR1 SGHTA, CDR2 FQGTGA. Together with reference TRBV7-3 and TRBJ2-3, the CDR3 gives the full variable domain: GAGVSQTPSNKVTEKGKYVELRCDPISGHTALYWYRQSLGQGPEFLIYFQGTGAADDSGLPNDRFFAVRPEGSVSTLKIQRTERGDSAVYLCASSLRAGGSTDTQYFGPGTRLTVL.

About this clone itself: In the same sample, other DNA sequences code for this CDR3. This chain links TRBV5-1 with TRBJ2-7; D is tentatively TRBD1 or TRBD2 (5 bases each). Trimming pared 0 bases from V and 0 bases from J, leaving 10 bases between. Per the germline V gene, CDR1 is SGHRS and CDR2 is YFSETQ. The CDR3 contains 15 residues. The CDR3 protein is CASSLAAGSSYEQYF. CDR3 DNA: TGCGCCAGCAGCTTGGCCGCAGGGAGCTCCTACGAGCAGTACTTC.

The genes are TRBV5-5 and TRBJ2-7; TRBD1 matches 10 bases. CDR3 size: 16 residues. Germline CDR1 SGHKS, CDR2 YYEKEE (reference sequence). Germline trimming cut 3 bases from V and 3 bases from J; bases unmatched to any gene: 9. CDR3 coding DNA: TGTGCCAGCAGCTCGAACCCGACAGGGGGCATCTACGAGCAGTACTTC. Protein: CASSSNPTGGIYEQYF. Full variable domain (missing parts from reference TRBV5-5 and TRBJ2-7): DAGVTQSPTHLIKTRGQQVTLRCSPISGHKSVSWYQQVLGQGPQFIFQYYEKEERGRGNFPDRFSARQFPNYSSELNVNALLLGDSALYLCASSSNPTGGIYEQYFGPGTRLTVT.

The chain carries TRBV3-1 (or the pseudogene TRBV3-2) and TRBJ1-6; perhaps TRBD1 as D (5 bases). V lost 1 base and J lost 5, with 6 bases in between. Germline V gene lookup returns CDR1 LGHDT and CDR2 YNNKEL (reference sequence). CDR3 length: 14 residues. The CDR3 bases are TGTGCCAGCAGCCAAGCAGGGAATAATTCACCCCTCCACTTT. Translated: CASSQAGNNSPLHF.

V gene TRBV29-1 combines with J gene TRBJ2-6; 11 bases map to TRBD1. J was trimmed by 1 base and V by 5 bases; bases with no gene match: 10. The CDR3 contains 18 residues. The germline CDR1 and CDR2 sequences are SQVTM and ANQGSEA. As DNA, the CDR3 is TGCAGCGTTACCACGGGAGGGACAGGGGGATCTGGGGCCAACGTCCTGACTTTC. This gives the protein CSVTTGGTGGSGANVLTF.

This clone has just one count. This chain connects TRBV7-9 to TRBJ2-2, with D unresolved. Germline V CDR1 and CDR2: SEHNR, FQNEAQ (reference sequence). This CDR3 is built from 15 residues. Between the trimmed V and J ends, which lost 5 bases and 5 bases, there was a span of 15 bases. The CDR3 bases are TGTGCCAGCAGCCAATCCTCGCCCTGGACCGGGGAGCTGTTTTTT. This translates into CASSQSSPWTGELFF.

The chain recombines TRBV28 with TRBJ1-3; weak D call: TRBD1 (6 bases). From germline, CDR1 is MDHEN and CDR2 SYDVKM. The V end was cut by 6 bases, the J end by 8 bases, with 20 bases between. The CDR3 has 15 residues. CDR3 nucleotide sequence: TGTGCCAGCAGCAGCTTACAGGGTTCAAGGCACACCATATATTTT. Translating gives CASSSLQGSRHTIYF. Together with reference TRBV28 and TRBJ1-3, the CDR3 gives the full variable domain: DVKVTQSSRYLVKRTGEKVFLECVQDMDHENMFWYRQDPGLGLRLIYFSYDVKMKEKGDIPEGYSVSREKKERFSLILESASTNQTSMYLCASSSLQGSRHTIYFGEGSWLTVV.

The chain's CDR3 is CASSPPENTEAFF. DNA for the CDR3: TGTGCCAGCAGCCCCCCAGAGAACACTGAAGCTTTCTTT. V and J are TRBV5-4 and TRBJ1-1, with D hard to call. The CDR3 contains 13 residues. CDR1 SGHNT and CDR2 YYREEE come from the germline V gene (reference sequence). V was clipped by 4 bases and J by 1 base, with 8 bases between them.

V is TRBV6-5 and J is TRBJ2-3; 7 bases align to TRBD2. Germline V gives CDR1 MNHEY, CDR2 SVGAGI. V gave up 6 bases and J gave up 2 bases; unmatched junction bases: 8. The CDR3 is 15 amino acids. CDR3 protein: CASSSSGTTTDTQYF. DNA for the CDR3: TGTGCCAGCAGCTCCTCCGGGACTACCACAGATACGCAGTATTTT.

This clone was counted a few times. This chain uses TRBV6-5 with TRBJ2-2; D is perhaps TRBD1 or TRBD2 (5 bases each). The V end was cut by 8 bases, the J end by 7 bases, with 11 bases between. Germline V gives CDR1 MNHEY, CDR2 SVGAGI. The CDR3 sequence is 12 residues long. CDR3 in DNA: TGTGCCAGCCGCAGGGCGGGCGGGGAGCTGTTTTTT. Translating it yields CASRRAGGELFF.

This chain connects TRBV19 to TRBJ2-2, with D uncertain. The CDR3 consists of 14 residues. Trimming cost V 3 bases and J 0 bases, with 5 bases left between them. Germline V gene lookup returns CDR1 LNHDA and CDR2 SQIVND (reference sequence). CDR3 DNA: TGTGCCAGTAGTATCCGAGCGAACACCGGGGAGCTGTTTTTT. Protein: CASSIRANTGELFF.

This chain joins TRBV11-2 and TRBJ2-4; D remains ambiguous. Trimming took 5 bases from V and 2 from J, leaving 7 bases between them. CDR1 SGHAT and CDR2 FQNNGV come from the germline V gene. The CDR3 length is 13 residues. CDR3 nucleotides: TGTGCCAGCAGCCACCCACCCAAAAACATTCAGTACTTC. Protein: CASSHPPKNIQYF.

This chain joins TRBV5-6 and TRBJ2-7; TRBD1 aligns across 10 bases. CDR1 is SGHDT, CDR2 YYEEEE, per germline. The CDR3 totals 14 residues. The junction had 3 bases not matched to a gene; V was cut back by 4 bases and J by 2 bases. The CDR3 nucleotides read TGTGCCAGCAGCGCTGGACAGGGGGCCTACGAGCAGTACTTC. Amino acids: CASSAGQGAYEQYF.

The genes are TRBV27 and TRBJ2-1, with a possible D match to TRBD2 (6 bases). V lost 6 bases to trimming and J lost 7 bases, with 19 bases between them. The CDR3 runs 15 residues. Looked up from germline, CDR1 is MNHEY and CDR2 is SMNVEV (reference sequence). CDR3 protein: CASRLAAHDANEQFF. Written as DNA, the CDR3 is TGTGCCAGCAGATTAGCGGCGCATGACGCAAATGAGCAGTTCTTC.

This clone was counted a single time. The chain couples TRBV11-2 to TRBJ2-5; 10 bases are shared with TRBD1. V gave up 3 bases and J gave up 4 bases; unmatched junction bases: 17. Germline CDR1 and CDR2: SGHAT and FQNNGV. The CDR3 runs 19 residues. The CDR3 region has the DNA TGTGCCAGCAGCTTTGTCATCCGGTTTGGGACAGGGGTTGCAGAGACCCAGTACTTC. Protein product: CASSFVIRFGTGVAETQYF.